Below, one T cell receptor (beta chain) is given with its context. Its antigen has not been determined. There are no base qualities to consult, and no much larger clone falls within one base. V drops 0 bases and J drops 2 bases, leaving 7 bases in between. From cysteine to phenylalanine, the CDR3 is 15 amino acids long. The entry retains the CDR3 DNA only, 45 bases that are in frame from base 1. CDR1 and CDR2 are drawn from the germline V gene (reference sequence): LNHNV, YYDKDF. TCRbeta CDR3 regions were amplified from genomic DNA by means of the immunoSEQ Assay, a bias-controlled multiplex PCR. Under the source paper's analysis protocol: Within the assay, amplification of reference gene primers was used to estimate how many nucleated cells each sample contained. To quantify the absolute abundance of each unique TCRbeta CDR3 rearrangement, sequence reads were collapsed and filtered. For each sample, productive Simpson clonality was calculated by taking the square root of Simpson's diversity index across productive rearrangements. This is the immuneACCESS table as TCRdb keeps it, with only in-frame sequences that have V and J called. A part of the clones is gone; compared with another copy, unresolved V genes explain less than half, and the rest is unexplained. The V and J calls and the clone size are those of that table, but D and trimming were determined from the DNA. In all, the sample holds about 220,000 clones, and roughly four fifths of those were seen once. The ten most abundant clones make up 1.3% of the sample.

This entry belongs to a study of blood T cell repertoires in COVID-19 (dated by TCRdb to 2018 to 2021). Background for the entire study: Samples covering the acute and convalescent phases of COVID-19 were provided by collaborators in the United States, Italy and Spain. The material from the prospective study consisted of cDNA or gDNA derived from T cells, B-cell-depleted T cells, or PBMCs. Subjects who had been exposed to COVID-19, were actively infected with it, or had recovered from it provided the deeply sampled blood TCRbeta repertoires that made up the dataset. The repertoires were released in a freely available public database intended as a resource for research on the immune response to SARS-CoV-2. The samples were drawn from the first 160 participants of the ongoing ImmuneRACE study and from some 1,300 subjects provided by 6 global collaborators. Nearly every sample came with metadata listing a de-identified subject ID, COVID-19 status, age in years and sex. Where available, HLA class I and class II types were obtained from metadata supplied by the sample provider rather than from assay-based typing.

Participants in the prospective study were enrolled through a virtual design, were aged roughly 18 to 100 years, and lived in fewer than 30 United States geographic areas. Cohort assignment in the prospective study relied on participant-reported clinical history from a screening survey and a study questionnaire. Mobile phlebotomists in the prospective study collected whole blood, serum and a nasopharyngeal or oropharyngeal swab from every participant. Prospective study participants could optionally give additional blood draws and questionnaires over an approximately two-month period. Blood samples from the prospective study were shipped frozen or at room temperature prior to DNA extraction. Points the paper makes about the study in general: The amount of clinical and demographic metadata varied by source and participant and was provided uncurated.

This sequence was found in a woman in her thirties or forties with acute COVID-19. Input material: PBMCs or T cells enriched from blood (not recorded which). The receptor chain draws on TRBV15 and TRBJ1-4; too little of a D gene remains to name it. The DNA reads TGTGCCACCAGCAGAGATAGCCGGACTAATGAAAAACTGTTTTTT. It is translated as CATSRDSRTNEKLFF. When the CDR3 is completed using the reference TRBV15 and TRBJ1-4 genes on either side, the full variable domain is DAMVIQNPRYQVTQFGKPVTLSCSQTLNHNVMYWYQQKSSQAPKLLFHYYDKDFNNEADTPDNFQSRRPNTSFCFLDIRSPGLGDTAMYLCATSRDSRTNEKLFFGSGTQLSVL.